This TCR beta chain was captured by sequencing in a study of regulatory T cells in long-lasting Graves disease. Findings of the study overall: The sample size was small, and this may have reduced accuracy. Persistent disease samples used TRBV28, TRBJ1-2 and TRBJ2-5 preferentially.

The authors built TCR beta libraries using iRepertoire HTBI primers and Arm-PCR of CDR3 regions. TCRdb re-derived calls from the multiplex PCR reads in MiXCR, one entry per CDR3 protein. This repertoire shows 200,000 to 250,000 distinct CDR3 sequences, about 18% found once; its top ten account for over 20%. Ten or more counts support this clonotype. Its target is unknown. As to time point: newly diagnosed GD, antithyroid drugs for less than 3 months. The TCR library was made from RNA that had been extracted from PBMCs in TRIzol. American Thyroid Association guidelines defined how Graves' disease was diagnosed. The V end was cut by 4 bases, the J end by 5 bases, with 37 bases between. The CDR3 is 22 residues long. CDR1 SGHTA and CDR2 FQGNSA come from the germline V gene.

The receptor comes from a female donor with Graves disease. This specimen was peripheral blood mononuclear cells (PBMCs), taken at new diagnosis, from a patient treated with antithyroid drugs. The rearrangement uses TRBV7-2 and TRBJ2-3, with D unclear. The CDR3 DNA reads as TGTGCCAGCAGCTACAGAAGCTTACGGGCCCCCATATCCCCCCGCCAGGAAGATACGCAGTATTTT. The encoded protein is CASSYRSLRAPISPRQEDTQYF.